This TCR beta chain comes out of a study of early stage breast cancer tumors. Study at large: ER+/PR+/HER2- status applied to about 80% of the 16 invasive breast tumors. General study findings and limits: Enriched TCRB sequences shared across patients were mostly commonly generated sequences. Compared with adjacent normal breast tissue, tumors showed around 2.7-fold greater T cell density and higher clonality.

About this clone: Its matching antigen is unknown.

TCRdb keeps only in-frame clones here, not all; method: immunoSEQ multiplex PCR. The sample lists more than 65,000 clones; about 85% were seen once. The CDR3 runs to 15 residues. Between the trimmed V and J ends, which lost 1 base and 1 base, there was a span of 8 bases. Germline loops: CDR1 SGHAT, CDR2 FQNNGV. The chain combines TRBV11-2 with TRBJ1-5, with D uncertain. This clonotype originated in a person aged 35-49 years with breast cancer. Sequenced material: blood. The CDR3 nucleotides are TGTGCCAGCAGCTTAGCATACGGAAGCAATCAGCCCCAGCATTTT. This sequence encodes CASSLAYGSNQPQHF. The entire variable domain, with the rest obtained from reference TRBV11-2 and TRBJ1-5, is as follows: EAGVAQSPRYKIIEKRQSVAFWCNPISGHATLYWYQQILGQGPKLLIQFQNNGVVDDSQLPKDRFSAERLKGVDSTLKIQPAKLEDSAVYLCASSLAYGSNQPQHFGDGTRLSIL.